These 21 T cell receptor beta chains were all obtained from the same sample, sequenced in a study of blood T cell repertoires in COVID-19 (dated by TCRdb to the early 2020s). The receptor library was made with the immunoSEQ multiplex PCR assay. TCRdb stores this immuneACCESS table with in-frame sequences only. Part of the clones is absent; in the studies checked, under half of the shortfall reflects unresolved V genes, and no reason is known for the rest. The sample contains a few hundred thousand clones, 85% of them found a single time. Under 4% of the sample lies in the top ten. The sample consisted of peripheral blood. Receptors originate from a woman under 30 with acute or convalescent COVID-19.

V gene TRBV11-2 combines with J gene TRBJ2-7; no reliable D call. The V and J ends lost 3 bases and 7 bases respectively, with 7 bases between them. This CDR3 spans 11 amino acids. Per the germline V gene, CDR1 is SGHAT and CDR2 is FQNNGV. The CDR3, as DNA: TGTGCCAGCAGCTTGTCCGGGGAGCAGTACTTC. This translates into CASSLSGEQYF. The entire variable domain, with the rest obtained from reference TRBV11-2 and TRBJ2-7, is as follows: EAGVAQSPRYKIIEKRQSVAFWCNPISGHATLYWYQQILGQGPKLLIQFQNNGVVDDSQLPKDRFSAERLKGVDSTLKIQPAKLEDSAVYLCASSLSGEQYFGPGTRLTVT.

This chain joins TRBV10-2 and TRBJ2-2, with a possible D match to TRBD2 (5 bases). This CDR3 is built from 13 residues. Germline CDR1 WSHSY, CDR2 SAAADI. Trimming removed 3 bases at V and 7 bases at J, with 9 bases between. The CDR3 DNA sequence: TGCGCCAGCAGTGACAGCGGAGACGGGGAGCTGTTTTTT. Encoded protein: CASSDSGDGELFF.

The V and J genes are TRBV20-1 and TRBJ2-1; 10 bases match TRBD2. J gave up 13 bases and V 3 bases, and 12 bases lay outside the gene matches. This CDR3 comprises 14 residues. Germline values: CDR1 DFQATT, CDR2 SNEGSKA (reference sequence). The DNA of the CDR3 is TGCAGTGCTAGTGACGGGAGTAGCGGGAGGACCCAGTTCTTC. Translation: CSASDGSSGRTQFF.

The chain couples TRBV9 to TRBJ1-6, with TRBD1 matching over 9 bases. The CDR3 is made up of 15 amino acids. Germline CDR1 SGDLS, CDR2 YYNGEE. With V trimmed by 0 bases and J by 6 bases, 1 base remained unmatched. CDR3 DNA sequence: TGTGCCAGCAGCGTAGAGGACAGGGGTAATTCACCCCTCCACTTT. It specifies CASSVEDRGNSPLHF.

V is TRBV3-1 (or the pseudogene TRBV3-2) and J is TRBJ1-3; weak D call: TRBD1 (6 bases). CDR3 length: 15 residues. V lost 8 bases and J 4 bases, leaving 18 bases between the germline ends. Germline-derived CDR1 and CDR2 are LGHDT and YNNKEL (reference sequence). CDR3 amino acids: CASAPGGGLGNTIYF. As DNA, the CDR3 is TGTGCCAGCGCCCCGGGAGGGGGTCTAGGAAACACCATATATTTT.

The chain recombines TRBV20-1 with TRBJ2-3; 7 positions match TRBD2. Germline V lookup: CDR1 DFQATT, CDR2 SNEGSKA (reference sequence). The trim removed 3 bases at V and 3 bases at J, leaving 3 bases unmatched. CDR3 size: 13 residues. CDR3 residues: CSASDGRTDTQYF. CDR3 nucleotide sequence: TGCAGTGCTAGTGACGGGAGGACAGATACGCAGTATTTT.

V and J are TRBV5-6 and TRBJ2-5; TRBD1 matches at 8 bases. Germline-derived CDR1 and CDR2 are SGHDT and YYEEEE. The CDR3 consists of 14 residues. The trim removed 4 bases at V and 4 bases at J, leaving 6 bases unmatched. CDR3 loop: CASSETGVGETQYF. The CDR3 region has the DNA TGTGCCAGCAGCGAGACAGGGGTCGGAGAGACCCAGTACTTC.

This chain connects TRBV12-5 to TRBJ2-7, with 7 bases lining up with TRBD1. Trimming at V came to 7 bases and at J to 6 bases, leaving 12 bases not matched to a gene. This CDR3 has 14 residues. The V gene's germline CDR1 is LGHNT and CDR2 FRNRAP. This CDR3 is CASESETGSFEQYF. The CDR3 region has the DNA TGTGCTAGTGAATCCGAGACAGGGTCGTTCGAGCAGTACTTC. The entire variable domain, with the rest obtained from reference TRBV12-5 and TRBJ2-7, is as follows: DARVTQTPRHKVTEMGQEVTMRCQPILGHNTVFWYRQTMMQGLELLAYFRNRAPLDDSGMPKDRFSAEMPDATLATLKIQPSEPRDSAVYFCASESETGSFEQYFGPGTRLTVT.

The gene calls are TRBV27 and TRBJ1-2; D possibly corresponds to TRBD1 (6 bases). Trimming left V 7 bases short and J 4 bases short, with 16 bases between. This CDR3 comprises 14 residues. Germline-derived CDR1 and CDR2 are MNHEY and SMNVEV (reference sequence). CDR3 bases: TGTGCCAGCAAAGCTAGGGGGGGCTTCTATGGCTACACCTTC. It codes for CASKARGGFYGYTF.

This clone was counted a few times. The gene calls are TRBV5-4 and TRBJ1-6, with 10 positions matching TRBD1. Trimming at V came to 0 bases and at J to 10 bases, leaving 7 bases not matched to a gene. Germline CDR1 SGHNT, CDR2 YYREEE (reference sequence). CDR3 length: 16 amino acids. This CDR3 is CASSLAGGQGGSPLHF. The CDR3 DNA reads TGTGCCAGCAGCTTGGCTGGTGGACAGGGGGGCTCACCCCTCCACTTT.

The V call is TRBV19, the J call TRBJ2-7; 9 bases align to TRBD2. The germline gives CDR1 LNHDA, CDR2 SQIVND (reference sequence). This CDR3 has 15 residues. The V segment lost 6 bases and the J segment 3 bases; nucleotides outside the gene matches: 9. CDR3 in amino acids: CASRNLAGQHYEQYF. The CDR3 region has the DNA TGTGCCAGTAGGAACCTAGCGGGGCAACACTACGAGCAGTACTTC. The full variable domain, completed using reference TRBV19 and TRBJ2-7, is DGGITQSPKYLFRKEGQNVTLSCEQNLNHDAMYWYRQDPGQGLRLIYYSQIVNDFQKGDIAEGYSVSREKKESFPLTVTSAQKNPTAFYLCASRNLAGQHYEQYFGPGTRLTVT.

In this sample, this clone turned up once. This rearrangement joins TRBV15 to TRBJ2-4, with D possibly TRBD2 on 5 matching bases. CDR1 and CDR2 from the germline V gene are LNHNV and YYDKDF (reference sequence). The CDR3 covers 16 residues. The germline V and J ends were trimmed by 3 bases and 0 bases, with 12 bases remaining between them. CDR3 region: CATSSSRGLAKNIQYF. The CDR3 region has the DNA TGTGCCACCAGCAGTTCCAGAGGGCTAGCCAAAAACATTCAGTACTTC.

V and J are TRBV7-8 and TRBJ1-6; a weak D match, TRBD1 (5 bases). The ends were cut back, 1 base at V and 1 base at J, with 14 bases in the middle. Germline V gene data show CDR1 as SGHVS and CDR2 as FQNEAQ. The CDR3 sequence is 18 residues long. The CDR3 spells CASSLEGRAGSYNSPLHF. In DNA form, the CDR3 reads TGTGCCAGCAGCTTAGAGGGACGGGCGGGATCCTATAATTCACCCCTCCACTTT.

This sequence joins TRBV4-1 and TRBJ2-1; a possible D gene is TRBD1 (5 bases). Germline CDR1 is MGHRA and CDR2 is YSYEKL. This CDR3 is built from 11 residues. Trimming took 1 base from V and 10 from J, leaving 5 bases between them. In DNA form, the CDR3 reads TGCGCCAGCAGCCAAGCAGGGGAGCAGTTCTTC. Its translation: CASSQAGEQFF.

The chain recombines TRBV29-1 with TRBJ1-1, with D maybe TRBD1 (5 bases). Deletions cut 6 bases from V and 4 bases from J, with 15 bases between. The CDR3 loop spans 13 amino acids. Germline V CDR1 and CDR2: SQVTM, ANQGSEA. The CDR3 DNA sequence: TGCAGCGTCCCCGTAGGGGTAAGCACTGAAGCTTTCTTT. This sequence encodes CSVPVGVSTEAFF.

This chain connects TRBV13 to TRBJ2-3, with TRBD1 as a possible D gene (7 bases). Germline lookup yields CDR1 PRHDT and CDR2 FYEKMQ (reference sequence). V was shortened by 4 bases and J by 0 bases, with 17 bases between the two germline ends. This CDR3 is built from 17 residues. The CDR3: CASSSMQGGLSTDTQYF. CDR3 nucleotides: TGTGCCAGCAGCTCAATGCAGGGGGGTCTTAGCACAGATACGCAGTATTTT.

CDR3 region: CAISETGQVPTDTQYF. CDR3 bases: TGTGCCATCAGTGAGACGGGACAGGTTCCCACAGATACGCAGTATTTT. The J gene is TRBJ2-3, the V gene TRBV10-3, with TRBD1 matching 8 bases. From germline, CDR1 is ENHRY and CDR2 SYGVKD. V was clipped by 2 bases and J by 2 bases; unmatched bases: 6. The CDR3 totals 16 residues.

V is TRBV5-1 and J is TRBJ2-3; D uncertain. CDR1 is SGHRS and CDR2 is YFSETQ in the germline V gene. Between the trimmed V and J ends, which lost 0 bases and 0 bases, there was a span of 8 bases. The CDR3 covers 15 residues. For the CDR3, the DNA is TGCGCCAGCAGCTTGGTGCCGGGTAGCACAGATACGCAGTATTTT. As protein: CASSLVPGSTDTQYF.

The rearrangement joins TRBV7-9 to TRBJ1-4, with D possibly matching TRBD1 (6 bases). The CDR3 has 17 amino acids. CDR1 is SEHNR, CDR2 FQNEAQ, per germline (reference sequence). V lost 5 bases and J 0 bases, leaving 16 bases between the germline ends. In DNA form, the CDR3 reads TGTGCCAGCAGCCCTGGACAGCCCTGGTCAACTAATGAAAAACTGTTTTTT. Translated: CASSPGQPWSTNEKLFF.

The chain is built from TRBV5-1 and TRBJ2-7, with a weak D call TRBD1 (6 bases). V lost 3 bases and J lost 5, with 12 bases in between. The CDR3 is 13 amino acids. Germline lookup yields CDR1 SGHRS and CDR2 YFSETQ. This CDR3 reads CASSSHGGHEQYF. The CDR3 nucleotides are TGCGCCAGCAGCTCCCATGGGGGCCACGAGCAGTACTTC.

The genes are TRBV4-1 and TRBJ1-1, with D possibly TRBD1 on 5 matching bases. The germline V and J ends were trimmed by 4 bases and 5 bases, with 11 bases remaining between them. CDR1 and CDR2 (germline): MGHRA, YSYEKL. This CDR3 contains 13 residues. CDR3 in amino acids: CASSPGVVTEAFF. In nucleotides, the CDR3 is TGCGCCAGCAGCCCGGGGGTGGTGACTGAAGCTTTCTTT.